Below, 26 T cell receptor beta chains from the same sample are listed, as sequenced in a study of cytomegalovirus exposure and HLA in healthy donors. The method was immunoSEQ multiplex PCR; TCRdb's version includes in-frame clones alone and lacks a portion of them. The sample includes some 140,000 clones, just under 85% of them seen just once. The sample consisted of PBMCs. The source of these receptors is a woman aged 25 to 39 in good health and CMV-seronegative.

This chain links TRBV6-5 with TRBJ1-4, with 7 bases identical to TRBD1. With V trimmed by 6 bases and J by 3 bases, 7 bases remained unmatched. The CDR3 contains 15 residues. Looked up from germline, CDR1 is MNHEY and CDR2 is SVGAGI. DNA for the CDR3: TGTGCCAGCAGACCATTTGACAGGGCTAATGAAAAACTGTTTTTT. Translating gives CASRPFDRANEKLFF.

This chain's CDR3 is CATSRGGTKGRLEPQHF. The CDR3 DNA sequence: TGTGCCACCAGCAGAGGGGGAACTAAGGGGAGGTTGGAGCCCCAGCATTTT. V is TRBV15 and J is TRBJ1-5, with a weak D call TRBD1 (5 bases). Germline loops: CDR1 LNHNV, CDR2 YYDKDF (reference sequence). The V gene lost 1 base and the J gene lost 8 bases, with 21 bases spanning the gap. There are 17 residues in the CDR3.

This sequence joins TRBV12-1 and TRBJ1-1; no check of the table's D call, TRBD1, against the DNA was made. TRBV12-1 is a documented pseudogene. This CDR3 region has 16 residues. CDR3 bases: TGTGCCAGCAGCCTTACGAAGACAGGTACGAACACTGAAGCTTTCTTT. Its translation: CASSLTKTGTNTEAFF.

This CDR3 is CASSQGIAGGAETQYF. As DNA, the CDR3 is TGCGCCAGCAGCCAAGGAATTGCCGGGGGGGCCGAGACCCAGTACTTC. The rearrangement uses TRBV4-3 and TRBJ2-5; 8 nucleotides agree with TRBD2. The J segment lost 5 bases and the V segment lost 1 base, leaving 9 bases of the junction unmatched. The CDR3 loop spans 16 amino acids. Germline CDR1 reads LGHNA; CDR2 reads YSLEER.

V usage is TRBV7-9 and J usage is TRBJ1-6; the match to TRBD1 covers 7 bases. From germline, CDR1 is SEHNR and CDR2 FQNEAQ (reference sequence). The CDR3 covers 14 residues. With 4 bases clipped from V and 7 bases from J, the junction kept 4 bases outside the gene matches. CDR3: CASSWGQRNSPLHF. The CDR3 DNA follows: TGTGCCAGCAGCTGGGGACAGCGAAATTCACCCCTCCACTTT.

The chain combines TRBV9 with TRBJ2-3; 8 nucleotides align to TRBD1. The germline V gene has CDR1 SGDLS and CDR2 YYNGEE. The CDR3 contains 13 residues. After removal of 9 bases from V and 3 bases from J, the junction contained 6 bases not matched to a gene. CDR3 sequence reads: CATSRGQTDTQYF. Here the CDR3 DNA reads TGTGCCACCTCCAGGGGGCAGACAGATACGCAGTATTTT. The full variable domain, completed using reference TRBV9 and TRBJ2-3, is DSGVTQTPKHLITATGQRVTLRCSPRSGDLSVYWYQQSLDQGLQFLIQYYNGEERAKGNILERFSAQQFPDLHSELNLSSLELGDSALYFCATSRGQTDTQYFGPGTRLTVL.

The chain links TRBV18 to TRBJ1-3, with 7 nucleotides matching TRBD1. CDR1 is KGHSH and CDR2 is LQKENI in the germline V gene. V lost 3 bases, J lost 1 base, and 6 bases stayed unmatched. The CDR3 is 16 residues long. The CDR3 DNA reads as TGTGCCAGCTCACCGACAGGGCCCTCGTCTGGAAACACCATATATTTT. Encoded protein: CASSPTGPSSGNTIYF.

The chain uses TRBV15 and TRBJ1-5; 7 bases fit TRBD1. The V gene end was trimmed by 0 bases and the J gene end by 5 bases; junction bases not matched to a gene: 4. CDR3 length equals 15 residues. In germline, CDR1 is LNHNV, CDR2 YYDKDF (reference sequence). CDR3 region: CATSREQGIHQPQHF. The CDR3 DNA sequence: TGTGCCACCAGCAGAGAACAGGGGATTCATCAGCCCCAGCATTTT.

This chain links TRBV27 with TRBJ2-3; weak D call: TRBD2 (7 bases). This CDR3 contains 15 residues. CDR1 and CDR2 (germline): MNHEY, SMNVEV (reference sequence). Trimming left V 2 bases short and J 4 bases short, with 13 bases between. This CDR3 is CASSLVGGPPDTQYF. CDR3 nucleotides: TGTGCCAGCAGTTTAGTCGGGGGGCCTCCAGATACGCAGTATTTT.

The chain links TRBV5-8 to TRBJ2-5; D not resolved. The CDR3 contains 13 residues. Looked up from germline, CDR1 is SGHTS and CDR2 is YDEGEE. Trimming removed 4 bases at V and 5 bases at J, with 12 bases between. CDR3 nucleotide sequence: TGTGCCAGCAGCCTTCAGGCGACGGAGACCCAGTACTTC. Its translation is CASSLQATETQYF.

This clone was counted only a few times. V usage is TRBV7-2 and J usage is TRBJ1-2; possible D gene TRBD1, 6 bases. V lost 1 base and J lost 8, with 17 bases in between. Germline V lookup: CDR1 SGHTA, CDR2 FQGNSA. The CDR3 contains 15 residues. CDR3 amino acids: CASSLGIGGAKGYTF. CDR3 nucleotide sequence: TGTGCCAGCAGCTTAGGAATCGGGGGGGCGAAGGGCTACACCTTC.

The genes are TRBV6-6 and TRBJ2-2; a possible D gene is TRBD2 (5 bases). The CDR3 extends over 15 amino acids. Trimming removed 2 bases at V and 9 bases at J, with 16 bases between. CDR1 and CDR2 (germline): MNHNY, SVGAGI (reference sequence). The CDR3 nucleotides read TGTGCCAGCAGTTACGATCCGGGAAGGGATCGGGAGCTGTTTTTT. Protein sequence: CASSYDPGRDRELFF.

This clone has more than one count but fewer than ten. The chain couples TRBV10-3 to TRBJ2-4, with D perhaps matching TRBD1 (6 bases). Germline V lookup: CDR1 ENHRY, CDR2 SYGVKD. Trimming cost V 2 bases and J 3 bases, with 11 bases left between them. The CDR3 totals 15 residues. CDR3 bases: TGTGCCATCAGTGAGGGACAGCCTTACAAAAACATTCAGTACTTC. It is translated as CAISEGQPYKNIQYF.

For this clone: An end of the junction does not agree with germline; a read error may underlie this. The rearrangement joins TRBV7-7 to TRBJ2-1, with D possibly matching TRBD1 (6 bases). CDR1 and CDR2 (germline): SSHAT, FNYEAQ (reference sequence). This CDR3 has 14 amino acids. This chain's CDR3 is CASSPRQDENEQFF. CDR3 nucleotides: TGTGCTAGCAGCCCGCGACAGGACGAGAATGAGCAGTTCTTC.

The rearrangement links TRBV28 to TRBJ1-5; D is ambiguous. V lost 6 bases to trimming and J lost 4 bases, with 13 bases between them. The CDR3 extends over 14 amino acids. Germline values: CDR1 MDHEN, CDR2 SYDVKM. CDR3 nucleotides: TGTGCCAGCAGCAGCGGGTCGGGGAATCAGCCCCAGCATTTT. Amino acids: CASSSGSGNQPQHF.

The CDR3 here is CASSFSYRGEKDTQYF. CDR3 coding DNA: TGTGCCAGCAGTTTTTCCTACAGGGGAGAAAAAGATACGCAGTATTTT. The V call is TRBV28, the J call TRBJ2-3; 7 bases map to TRBD1. The CDR3 runs to 16 residues. V lost 3 bases and J lost 5; bases outside the gene matches: 11. CDR1 and CDR2 from the germline V gene are MDHEN and SYDVKM.

The chain joins TRBV5-4 to TRBJ2-7; 8 nucleotides align to TRBD2. The ends lost 0 bases at V and 3 bases at J; junction bases unmatched: 2. The CDR3 contains 14 residues. CDR1 and CDR2 (germline): SGHNT, YYREEE (reference sequence). The CDR3 here is CASSLGGGNYEQYF. The CDR3 DNA is TGTGCCAGCAGCTTGGGCGGGGGGAACTACGAGCAGTACTTC.

V gene TRBV5-1 combines with J gene TRBJ2-7; 10 positions agree with TRBD1. Trimming removed 0 bases from V and 5 bases from J; junction bases left unmatched: 2. The CDR3 contains 14 residues. Germline V gene lookup returns CDR1 SGHRS and CDR2 YFSETQ. CDR3 nucleotide sequence: TGCGCCAGCAGCTTGGTGGGACAGGGGCACGAGCAGTACTTC. This sequence encodes CASSLVGQGHEQYF.

This rearrangement joins TRBV18 to TRBJ2-4; TRBD2 might be the D (6 bases). In germline, CDR1 is KGHSH, CDR2 LQKENI. The CDR3 runs 12 residues. The V gene lost 3 bases and the J gene lost 6 bases, with 6 bases spanning the gap. CDR3 in DNA: TGTGCCAGCTCACCCGGGGGAAACATTCAGTACTTC. Translation gives CASSPGGNIQYF.

This chain uses TRBV7-8 with TRBJ1-4, with 7 bases fitting TRBD1. Germline trimming cut 1 base from V and 6 bases from J; bases unmatched to any gene: 5. The CDR3 covers 15 residues. Germline V gene sequence: CDR1 SGHVS, CDR2 FQNEAQ. The CDR3 nucleotides read TGTGCCAGCAGCTTAGTAGGGGGCGTTTATGAAAAACTGTTTTTT. Translation gives CASSLVGGVYEKLFF.

The chain has TRBV4-3 and TRBJ1-1; no reliable D call. Germline CDR1 and CDR2: LGHNA and YSLEER. Trimming took 0 bases from V and 1 from J, leaving 6 bases between them. CDR3 size: 14 residues. CDR3 in DNA: TGCGCCAGCAGCCAAGACGGAGAGAACACTGAAGCTTTCTTT. Amino acids: CASSQDGENTEAFF.

V usage is TRBV10-3 and J usage is TRBJ2-7; TRBD1 matches 8 bases. This CDR3 is 14 amino acids long. The V and J ends lost 4 bases and 3 bases, in that order; junction bases with no gene match: 5. Per the germline V gene, CDR1 is ENHRY and CDR2 is SYGVKD. The DNA of the CDR3 is TGTGCCATCAGTGCGGGAGACAGGGGCTACGAGCAGTACTTC. Its protein product is CAISAGDRGYEQYF.

The rearrangement joins TRBV7-3 to TRBJ1-6, with no clear D. V lost 6 bases and J lost 7, with 13 bases in between. CDR1 is SGHTA, CDR2 FQGTGA, per germline. The CDR3 extends over 14 amino acids. The CDR3 sequence is CASRSGTVNSPLHF. Written as DNA, the CDR3 is TGTGCCAGCAGGTCCGGTACCGTCAATTCACCCCTCCACTTT.

The V call is TRBV2, the J call TRBJ2-2; D remains unclear. The CDR3 length is 12 residues. The germline gives CDR1 SNHLY, CDR2 FYNNEI. V lost 6 bases to trimming and J lost 6 bases, with 8 bases between them. The CDR3 here is CASRKEAGELFF. The CDR3, as DNA: TGTGCCAGCAGAAAAGAGGCCGGGGAGCTGTTTTTT.

The chain links TRBV18 to TRBJ1-2, with D tentatively TRBD1 (6 bases). Per germline, CDR1 KGHSH and CDR2 LQKENI. With 3 bases removed from V and 4 bases from J, the gap between germline ends came to 9 bases. This CDR3 contains 13 residues. CDR3 amino acids: CASSPGQPYGYTF. The CDR3 nucleotides are TGTGCCAGCTCACCGGGACAACCCTATGGCTACACCTTC.

CDR3 residues: CSVERQGSYEQYF. DNA for the CDR3: TGCAGCGTAGAAAGGCAGGGGTCCTACGAGCAGTACTTC. The chain recombines TRBV29-1 with TRBJ2-7, with a weak D call TRBD1 (6 bases). V was clipped by 6 bases and J by 1 base, with 13 bases between them. This CDR3 spans 13 amino acids. Germline V gives CDR1 SQVTM, CDR2 ANQGSEA.